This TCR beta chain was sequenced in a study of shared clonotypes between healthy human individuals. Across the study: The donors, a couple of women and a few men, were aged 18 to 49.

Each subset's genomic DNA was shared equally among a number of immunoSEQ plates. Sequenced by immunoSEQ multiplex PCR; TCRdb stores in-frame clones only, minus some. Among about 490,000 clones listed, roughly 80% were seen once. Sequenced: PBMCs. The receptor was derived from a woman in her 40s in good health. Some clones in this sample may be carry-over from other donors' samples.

CDR3 protein: CASSPTRLGTSGRAWNEQFF. The DNA for the CDR3 is TGTGCCAGCAGTCCCACCCGCCTCGGGACTAGCGGGAGGGCGTGGAATGAGCAGTTCTTC. The chain has TRBV27 and TRBJ2-1; the match to TRBD2 covers 16 bases. After removal of 5 bases from V and 7 bases from J, the junction contained 17 bases not matched to a gene. The CDR3 consists of 20 residues. Per germline, CDR1 MNHEY and CDR2 SMNVEV (reference sequence).